Presented here are 18 T cell receptor beta chains from one specimen sequenced in a study of blood T cell repertoires in COVID-19. The assay was immunoSEQ multiplex PCR, and TCRdb's table has in-frame clones only and misses some. Counted here are about 220,000 clones, roughly 80% occurring once; the ten biggest clones make up about 5.1%. The sample was peripheral blood. The origin of the receptors is a woman aged 55-69 years who had recovered from COVID-19.

There are a few counts of this clone. The same CDR3 can be traced to other DNA sequences in this sample. V usage is TRBV2 and J usage is TRBJ2-2; D gene ambiguous. V shed 6 bases and J shed 6 bases, with 5 bases lying between them. Germline CDR1 reads SNHLY; CDR2 reads FYNNEI. This CDR3 comprises 11 residues. The CDR3 nucleotides are TGTGCCAGCAGGTATTCCGGGGAGCTGTTTTTT. Translated, it gives CASRYSGELFF.

The gene calls are TRBV6-5 and TRBJ1-2, with 7 positions matching TRBD1. V was clipped by 0 bases and J by 5 bases; unmatched bases: 6. Germline V CDR1 and CDR2: MNHEY, SVGAGI. This CDR3 region has 15 residues. The CDR3 nucleotides are TGTGCCAGCAGTTACTCTCCGGGACAGCCATATGGCTACACCTTC. Amino acids: CASSYSPGQPYGYTF.

The V gene is TRBV12-3 or TRBV12-4, the J gene TRBJ1-2; tentative D call: TRBD1 (5 bases). The CDR3 loop spans 13 amino acids. V was clipped by 5 bases and J by 7 bases, with 14 bases between them. CDR3 bases: TGTGCCAGCAGTATCGCAGGGTTCTTTGGCTACACCTTC. This translates into CASSIAGFFGYTF.

The rearrangement joins TRBV11-2 to TRBJ2-5, with D unresolved. The CDR3 is 11 residues long. Per the germline V gene, CDR1 is SGHAT and CDR2 is FQNNGV. The V end lost 5 bases, the J end lost 7 bases, and 8 bases lay between the germline ends. CDR3 in amino acids: CASSLPGTQYF. CDR3 in DNA: TGTGCCAGCAGCCTCCCAGGGACCCAGTACTTC.

The chain has TRBV11-3 and TRBJ2-3; 7 bases align to TRBD1. CDR3 length: 15 amino acids. V was pared by 5 bases and J by 4 bases, with 9 bases of the junction left unmatched. From germline, CDR1 is SGHNT and CDR2 YENEEA. The CDR3 DNA follows: TGTGCCAGCAGCATGAGACAGGGCGTCGCAGATACGCAGTATTTT. This translates into CASSMRQGVADTQYF.

Note on this clone: A much more abundant neighbour one base away suggests this may be a read error. The rearrangement uses TRBV11-2 and TRBJ2-7, with 11 positions matching TRBD1. The V and J ends lost 5 bases and 5 bases, in that order; junction bases with no gene match: 5. CDR3 size: 14 residues. Per germline, CDR1 SGHAT and CDR2 FQNNGV. This CDR3 is CASSPRTGGHEQYF. The DNA for the CDR3 is TGTGCCAGCAGCCCCCGGACAGGGGGCCACGAGCAGTACTTC.

This clone was counted a few times. The J gene is TRBJ1-5, the V gene TRBV13; 8 bases align to TRBD1. Trimming at V came to 5 bases and at J to 6 bases, leaving 12 bases not matched to a gene. The CDR3 length is 16 residues. From germline, CDR1 is PRHDT and CDR2 FYEKMQ (reference sequence). CDR3 nucleotides: TGTGCCAGCAGCCCACACGGACAGGGACCGGCTCAGCCCCAGCATTTT. Protein product: CASSPHGQGPAQPQHF.

The V call is TRBV14, the J call TRBJ1-2, with a tentative D call TRBD1 (6 bases). The length of the CDR3 is 15 residues. V lost 0 bases and J lost 4, with 12 bases in between. Germline-derived CDR1 and CDR2 are SGHDN and FVKESK. The CDR3 loop is CASSQDFGDTYGYTF. For the CDR3, the DNA is TGTGCCAGCAGCCAAGATTTCGGGGACACCTATGGCTACACCTTC.

The genes are TRBV5-1 and TRBJ2-5; the match to TRBD1 covers 10 bases. Germline values: CDR1 SGHRS, CDR2 YFSETQ. J was trimmed by 5 bases and V by 3 bases; bases with no gene match: 10. The CDR3 has 16 residues. This CDR3 is CASSSRQGAFEETQYF. The CDR3 DNA follows: TGCGCCAGCAGCTCTCGACAGGGGGCGTTCGAGGAGACCCAGTACTTC. The variable domain in full, with the rest retrieved from reference TRBV5-1 and TRBJ2-5, is KAGVTQTPRYLIKTRGQQVTLSCSPISGHRSVSWYQQTPGQGLQFLFEYFSETQRNKGNFPGRFSGRQFSNSRSEMNVSTLELGDSALYLCASSSRQGAFEETQYFGPGTRLLVL.

The V call is TRBV6-1, the J call TRBJ1-2; D is possibly TRBD1 (6 bases). Germline assignment: CDR1 MNHNS and CDR2 SASEGT. V lost 1 base and J lost 0, with 9 bases in between. CDR3 length: 15 amino acids. The CDR3 loop reads CASSEDRESNYGYTF. CDR3 bases: TGTGCCAGCAGTGAAGACAGGGAGTCTAACTATGGCTACACCTTC.

This clone has a handful of counts. This rearrangement joins TRBV20-1 to TRBJ2-7; 8 bases are a match to TRBD2. This CDR3 spans 13 amino acids. The ends lost 3 bases at V and 5 bases at J; junction bases unmatched: 6. The germline CDR1 and CDR2 sequences are DFQATT and SNEGSKA (reference sequence). CDR3 in DNA: TGCAGTGCTAGTCCCGGGACTAGAGACGAGCAGTACTTC. The encoded protein is CSASPGTRDEQYF.

Worth noting for this clone: Other DNA sequences in this specimen translate into the identical CDR3. This rearrangement joins TRBV10-3 to TRBJ1-3; weak D call: TRBD1 (6 bases). The V end lost 6 bases, the J end lost 0 bases, and 9 bases lay between the germline ends. CDR1 is ENHRY and CDR2 is SYGVKD in the germline V gene. This CDR3 is built from 14 residues. The CDR3 loop reads CAISDRSSGNTIYF. DNA for the CDR3: TGTGCCATCAGCGACAGGAGCTCTGGAAACACCATATATTTT.

A single count supports this clone. The V and J genes are TRBV5-4 and TRBJ1-1; 7 nucleotides align to TRBD1. V lost 6 bases to trimming and J lost 0 bases; unmatched junction nucleotides: 5. This CDR3 contains 14 residues. Germline V CDR1 and CDR2: SGHNT, YYREEE (reference sequence). The CDR3 bases are TGTGCCAGCAACCAACAGGGGATGAACACTGAAGCTTTCTTT. Amino acid sequence: CASNQQGMNTEAFF. The full variable domain, with the rest looked up from reference TRBV5-4 and TRBJ1-1, is ETGVTQSPTHLIKTRGQQVTLRCSSQSGHNTVSWYQQALGQGPQFIFQYYREEENGRGNFPPRFSGLQFPNYSSELNVNALELDDSALYLCASNQQGMNTEAFFGQGTRLTVV.

The chain links TRBV11-2 to TRBJ1-3; D remains ambiguous. In germline, CDR1 is SGHAT, CDR2 FQNNGV. Trimming removed 0 bases at V and 4 bases at J, with 16 bases between. The CDR3 has 17 amino acids. CDR3: CASSLDRPGSSGNTIYF. The CDR3 DNA sequence: TGTGCCAGCAGCTTAGATCGCCCGGGTTCTTCAGGAAACACCATATATTTT. Filled out from reference TRBV11-2 and TRBJ1-3, the complete variable domain reads EAGVAQSPRYKIIEKRQSVAFWCNPISGHATLYWYQQILGQGPKLLIQFQNNGVVDDSQLPKDRFSAERLKGVDSTLKIQPAKLEDSAVYLCASSLDRPGSSGNTIYFGEGSWLTVV.

This chain uses TRBV11-2 with TRBJ2-7; TRBD2 matches 8 bases. With 2 bases clipped from V and 3 bases from J, the junction kept 9 bases outside the gene matches. Germline CDR1 reads SGHAT; CDR2 reads FQNNGV. The CDR3 is 16 residues long. CDR3 sequence (DNA): TGTGCCAGCAGCTTATTGGTATCGCGGGGGGACTACGAGCAGTACTTC. Translating gives CASSLLVSRGDYEQYF.

The CDR3: CAISEGVAGDTGELFF. DNA of the CDR3: TGTGCCATCAGTGAGGGGGTAGCGGGGGACACCGGGGAGCTGTTTTTT. The chain is built from TRBV10-3 and TRBJ2-2; 9 bases line up with TRBD2. CDR1 is ENHRY, CDR2 SYGVKD, per germline. V was pared by 2 bases and J by 3 bases, with 4 bases of the junction left unmatched. There are 16 residues in the CDR3.

This clone came up once. This CDR3 reads CASSPSIQEAGALGAFF. The CDR3 region has the DNA TGTGCCAGCTCACCGAGTATTCAGGAGGCAGGGGCCCTTGGGGCTTTCTTT. This rearrangement joins TRBV18 to TRBJ1-1, with D possibly TRBD1 on 6 matching bases. V lost 3 bases and J lost 11, with 28 bases in between. CDR1 is KGHSH, CDR2 LQKENI, per germline. The CDR3 totals 17 residues.

The chain links TRBV2 to TRBJ2-3; 9 bases are a match to TRBD2. The CDR3 runs 14 residues. V was clipped by 5 bases and J by 5 bases; unmatched bases: 5. The germline CDR1 and CDR2 sequences are SNHLY and FYNNEI. The CDR3 bases are TGTGCCAGCAGTCCGCGGGGGGGCCAAGATACGCAGTATTTT. As protein: CASSPRGGQDTQYF.